Shown below are 6 T cell receptor beta chains from a single sample sequenced in a study of T cells after yellow fever vaccination. MiXCR, applied by TCRdb to the 5' RACE reads, yields one record per CDR3 protein. This sample has 450,000 to 550,000 distinct CDR3 sequences; just over 20% occur once, and the top ten carry about 15%. Material: PBMCs, obtained approximately 22 days after the first yellow fever vaccination. The receptor source for this set is a man aged 18 to 29 who received the YFV17D yellow fever vaccine.

For the CDR3, the DNA is TGTGCCAGCAGCCGTAGGAGGAACACTGAAGCTTTCTTT. It is translated as CASSRRRNTEAFF. The J gene is TRBJ1-1, the V gene TRBV4-2; D unresolved. The CDR3 extends over 13 amino acids. With 4 bases removed from V and 1 base from J, the gap between germline ends came to 7 bases. Germline CDR1 LGHNA, CDR2 YNFKEQ.

This clonotype was detected a few times. V is TRBV15 and J is TRBJ2-1; D ambiguous. CDR1 LNHNV and CDR2 YYDKDF come from the germline V gene (reference sequence). V gave up 3 bases and J gave up 12 bases, with 21 bases separating them. The CDR3 runs to 15 residues. CDR3 protein: CATSRPLLASNGQFF. The CDR3 DNA reads as TGTGCCACCAGCAGGCCCCTCCTCGCCAGTAACGGGCAGTTCTTC.

This clonotype has a handful of counts. The chain employs TRBV20-1 and TRBJ2-4; 10 nucleotides match TRBD2. Germline V gene data show CDR1 as DFQATT and CDR2 as SNEGSKA (reference sequence). CDR3 length equals 13 residues. V shed 6 bases and J 3 bases; nucleotides not matched to a gene: 2. This CDR3 reads CSAEREGKNIQYF. In DNA form, the CDR3 reads TGCAGTGCAGAGCGGGAGGGCAAAAACATTCAGTACTTC.

V usage is TRBV7-2 and J usage is TRBJ1-5, with TRBD1 as a possible D gene (5 bases). The CDR3 totals 13 residues. V gave up 5 bases and J gave up 7 bases, with 12 bases separating them. Germline CDR1 SGHTA, CDR2 FQGNSA. CDR3 region: CASSQRGEQPQHF. CDR3 DNA: TGTGCCAGCAGCCAGAGGGGAGAACAGCCCCAGCATTTT.

This clonotype was picked up a small number of times. A junction boundary mismatches the germline segment, possibly from a read error. The rearrangement uses TRBV29-1 and TRBJ1-1; D not certain. This CDR3 region has 11 residues. CDR1 SQVTM and CDR2 ANQGSEA come from the germline V gene. The CDR3 nucleotides are TGCAGCGTGGAAGCGAACACTGAAGCTTTCTTT. Translating gives CSVEANTEAFF.

This clonotype was recorded at least ten times. V is TRBV27 and J is TRBJ1-1; maybe TRBD1 (6 bases). This CDR3 is built from 17 residues. Germline assignment: CDR1 MNHEY and CDR2 SMNVEV (reference sequence). The V end was cut by 5 bases, the J end by 0 bases, with 19 bases between. CDR3 residues: CASSRVGGRGVNTEAFF. As DNA, the CDR3 is TGTGCCAGCAGTCGTGTGGGGGGCCGGGGGGTGAACACTGAAGCTTTCTTT.